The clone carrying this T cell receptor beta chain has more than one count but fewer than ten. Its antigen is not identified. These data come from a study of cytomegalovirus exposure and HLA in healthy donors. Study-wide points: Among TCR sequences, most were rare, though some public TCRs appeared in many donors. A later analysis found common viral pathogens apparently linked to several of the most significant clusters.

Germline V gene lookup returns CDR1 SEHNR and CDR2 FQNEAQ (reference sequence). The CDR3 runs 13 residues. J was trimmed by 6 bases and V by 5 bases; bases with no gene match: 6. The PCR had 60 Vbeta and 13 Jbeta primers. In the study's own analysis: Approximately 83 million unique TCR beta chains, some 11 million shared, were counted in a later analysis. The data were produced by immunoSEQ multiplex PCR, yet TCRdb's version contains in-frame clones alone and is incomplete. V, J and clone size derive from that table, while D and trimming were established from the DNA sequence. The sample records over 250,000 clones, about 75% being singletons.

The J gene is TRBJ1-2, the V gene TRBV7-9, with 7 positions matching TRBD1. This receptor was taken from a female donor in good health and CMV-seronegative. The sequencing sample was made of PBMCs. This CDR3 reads CASSRTGVDGYTF. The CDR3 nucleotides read TGTGCCAGCAGCAGGACAGGTGTGGATGGCTACACCTTC.